The 31 T cell receptor beta chains in this list originate from one sample, sequenced in a study of technical replicates of blood from a few donors. Only in-frame clones appear in the TCRdb table, and some are missing; sequencing was by immunoSEQ multiplex PCR. The sample records around 80,000 clones, about 98% being singletons. Sequencing was carried out using T cells isolated from PBMCs. The receptors stem from a human donor in good health.

The chain joins TRBV5-4 to TRBJ2-2; D remains unclear. CDR1 SGHNT and CDR2 YYREEE come from the germline V gene (reference sequence). The CDR3 covers 14 residues. Trimming took 0 bases from V and 5 from J, leaving 8 bases between them. CDR3 sequence: CASSLEARTGELFF. The CDR3 nucleotides read TGTGCCAGCAGCTTGGAAGCGAGGACCGGGGAGCTGTTTTTT.

The chain combines TRBV29-1 with TRBJ2-7; TRBD2 aligns across 8 bases. V trimming: 3 bases; J trimming: 2 bases; junction bases outside the gene matches: 12. This CDR3 spans 16 amino acids. CDR1 is SQVTM, CDR2 ANQGSEA, per germline. The CDR3 protein is CSVDLGGGHAPYEQYF. The CDR3 nucleotides read TGCAGCGTTGACCTCGGGGGGGGGCATGCCCCCTACGAGCAGTACTTC.

J is TRBJ2-1 and V is TRBV10-3, with TRBD2 identical over 8 bases. CDR1 ENHRY and CDR2 SYGVKD come from the germline V gene. CDR3 size: 14 residues. V lost 7 bases and J lost 5; bases outside the gene matches: 7. The CDR3: CAIKGRGEHNEQFF. The CDR3 coding sequence is TGTGCCATCAAGGGGCGGGGGGAGCACAATGAGCAGTTCTTC.

The V call is TRBV28, the J call TRBJ2-1; no clear D gene. The CDR3 has 11 amino acids. The V end lost 4 bases, the J end lost 6 bases, and 4 bases lay between the germline ends. Germline CDR1 reads MDHEN; CDR2 reads SYDVKM. The CDR3, as DNA: TGTGCCAGCAGTTACAGCAATGAGCAGTTCTTC. It is translated as CASSYSNEQFF.

The genes are TRBV21-1 and TRBJ2-7; the table assigns TRBD1, which was not confirmed against the DNA. TRBV21-1 is termed a pseudogene. The CDR3 is 18 residues long. This chain's CDR3 is CASSNSGQGPPLGYEQYF. CDR3 DNA sequence: TGTGCCAGCAGCAACTCGGGACAGGGGCCTCCCTTAGGCTACGAGCAGTACTTC.

The chain recombines TRBV7-6 with TRBJ2-2; 9 bases are a match to TRBD1. Germline loops: CDR1 SGHVS, CDR2 FNYEAQ. This CDR3 has 17 amino acids. The V segment lost 5 bases and the J segment 8 bases; nucleotides outside the gene matches: 15. In DNA, the CDR3 is TGTGCCAGCAGCCGAACGCCCGGGACAGGGAAAATGGGGGAGCTGTTTTTT. Encoded protein: CASSRTPGTGKMGELFF.

The J gene is TRBJ2-2, the V gene TRBV4-2; D possibly corresponds to TRBD1 (6 bases). The CDR3 is 15 amino acids. Between the trimmed V and J ends, which lost 1 base and 4 bases, there was a span of 10 bases. From germline, CDR1 is LGHNA and CDR2 YNFKEQ. In nucleotides, the CDR3 is TGTGCCAGCAGCCAAGGGACAGCGGCCACCGGGGAGCTGTTTTTT. Protein: CASSQGTAATGELFF.

The chain couples TRBV25-1 to TRBJ2-2; D possibly corresponds to TRBD1 (6 bases). There are 15 residues in the CDR3. Germline values: CDR1 MGHDK, CDR2 SYGVNS. V was shortened by 4 bases and J by 3 bases, with 12 bases between the two germline ends. The CDR3 DNA sequence: TGTGCCAGCAGTGTACAGACAGGTTACACCGGGGAGCTGTTTTTT. This translates into CASSVQTGYTGELFF. Using reference TRBV25-1 and TRBJ2-2 for the parts outside the CDR3, the full variable domain is EADIYQTPRYLVIGTGKKITLECSQTMGHDKMYWYQQDPGMELHLIHYSYGVNSTEKGDLSSESTVSRIRTEHFPLTLESARPSHTSQYLCASSVQTGYTGELFFGEGSRLTVL.

The rearrangement uses TRBV6-1 and TRBJ1-5; tentative D call: TRBD1 (5 bases). Per germline, CDR1 MNHNS and CDR2 SASEGT. This CDR3 comprises 17 residues. V was pared by 0 bases and J by 0 bases, with 12 bases between. The CDR3 here is CASSEALSGLSNQPQHF. The CDR3, as DNA: TGTGCCAGCAGTGAAGCTTTGTCAGGGCTTAGCAATCAGCCCCAGCATTTT.

This sequence joins TRBV28 and TRBJ2-5; 9 positions agree with TRBD2. Germline loops: CDR1 MDHEN, CDR2 SYDVKM. This CDR3 region has 14 residues. V shed 3 bases and J 5 bases; nucleotides not matched to a gene: 4. CDR3 residues: CASSLVAGVETQYF. DNA of the CDR3: TGTGCCAGCAGTTTGGTAGCGGGAGTGGAGACCCAGTACTTC. Looking up the rest from reference TRBV28 and TRBJ2-5 gives the full variable domain: DVKVTQSSRYLVKRTGEKVFLECVQDMDHENMFWYRQDPGLGLRLIYFSYDVKMKEKGDIPEGYSVSREKKERFSLILESASTNQTSMYLCASSLVAGVETQYFGPGTRLLVL.

This chain connects TRBV2 to TRBJ1-3; 7 bases align to TRBD1. This CDR3 comprises 14 residues. In germline, CDR1 is SNHLY, CDR2 FYNNEI. V gave up 8 bases and J gave up 0 bases; unmatched junction bases: 4. The CDR3 spells CASRQGSSGNTIYF. In nucleotides, the CDR3 is TGTGCCAGCCGACAGGGTTCCTCTGGAAACACCATATATTTT.

The rearrangement links TRBV7-8 to TRBJ1-5; D gene ambiguous. The CDR3 is 13 residues long. Germline CDR1 SGHVS, CDR2 FQNEAQ. The ends were cut back, 0 bases at V and 3 bases at J, with 3 bases in the middle. CDR3 sequence: CASSLAANQPQHF. DNA of the CDR3: TGTGCCAGCAGCTTAGCAGCCAATCAGCCCCAGCATTTT. Filled out from reference TRBV7-8 and TRBJ1-5, the complete variable domain reads GAGVSQSPRYKVAKRGQDVALRCDPISGHVSLFWYQQALGQGPEFLTYFQNEAQLDKSGLPSDRFFAERPEGSVSTLKIQRTQQEDSAVYLCASSLAANQPQHFGDGTRLSIL.

The chain carries TRBV7-8 and TRBJ2-7, with a weak D call TRBD2 (6 bases). Germline values: CDR1 SGHVS, CDR2 FQNEAQ. CDR3 size: 15 residues. Trimming took 0 bases from V and 2 from J, leaving 11 bases between them. The chain's CDR3 is CASSLAGTFTYEQYF. CDR3 DNA: TGTGCCAGCAGCTTAGCCGGGACTTTCACCTACGAGCAGTACTTC.

The CDR3 nucleotides are TGCGCCAGCAGCCATCCGGGACAGGGGGCGTTCGAGCAGTACTTC. As protein: CASSHPGQGAFEQYF. This chain connects TRBV4-1 to TRBJ2-7, with 12 bases fitting TRBD1. The V segment lost 3 bases and the J segment 6 bases; nucleotides outside the gene matches: 6. The CDR3 length is 15 residues. Germline loops: CDR1 MGHRA, CDR2 YSYEKL.

The J gene is TRBJ2-2, the V gene TRBV6-6; 9 positions agree with TRBD1. The CDR3 spans 16 residues. Trimming removed 7 bases from V and 3 bases from J; junction bases left unmatched: 9. Germline assignment: CDR1 MNHNY and CDR2 SVGAGI (reference sequence). Here the CDR3 reads CASKHRTGVYTGELFF. The CDR3 DNA follows: TGTGCCAGCAAACACAGGACAGGGGTTTACACCGGGGAGCTGTTTTTT.

This rearrangement joins TRBV7-6 to TRBJ2-1, with TRBD2 matching 10 bases. V shed 3 bases and J 7 bases; nucleotides not matched to a gene: 18. The CDR3 is made up of 19 amino acids. CDR1 and CDR2 (germline): SGHVS, FNYEAQ. CDR3 sequence: CASSFLLDLRAGGPNEQFF. CDR3 in DNA: TGTGCCAGCAGCTTTCTTTTGGATCTTCGAGCGGGAGGGCCTAATGAGCAGTTCTTC. Drawing the rest from reference TRBV7-6 and TRBJ2-1, the complete variable domain is GAGVSQSPRYKVTKRGQDVALRCDPISGHVSLYWYRQALGQGPEFLTYFNYEAQQDKSGLPNDRFSAERPEGSISTLTIQRTEQRDSAMYRCASSFLLDLRAGGPNEQFFGPGTRLTVL.

This clone occurred once. The chain is built from TRBV27 and TRBJ2-1, with 7 bases that match TRBD2. The CDR3 is 16 amino acids. Germline values: CDR1 MNHEY, CDR2 SMNVEV (reference sequence). V dropped 5 bases and J dropped 4; count of bases not matched to a gene: 11. The CDR3 coding sequence is TGTGCCAGCAGTGTTCCCGGACTAGAGAGTTACAATGAGCAGTTCTTC. Amino acids: CASSVPGLESYNEQFF.

The chain employs TRBV2 and TRBJ2-7, with TRBD1 matching over 7 bases. The V segment lost 0 bases and the J segment 7 bases; nucleotides outside the gene matches: 9. Per the germline V gene, CDR1 is SNHLY and CDR2 is FYNNEI. The CDR3 extends over 15 amino acids. CDR3 protein: CASSEAGQDRSEQYF. The CDR3 coding sequence is TGTGCCAGCAGTGAAGCTGGACAGGACAGGTCGGAGCAGTACTTC.

This chain links TRBV11-3 with TRBJ1-6; 7 bases agree with TRBD1. This CDR3 is 16 amino acids long. CDR1 is SGHNT, CDR2 YENEEA, per germline. With 1 base clipped from V and 5 bases from J, the junction kept 5 bases outside the gene matches. CDR3 DNA: TGTGCCAGCAGCTTAGTGGTAGGGACAGATAATTCACCCCTCCACTTT. Encoded protein: CASSLVVGTDNSPLHF. The variable domain in full, completed from reference TRBV11-3 and TRBJ1-6, reads EAGVVQSPRYKIIEKKQPVAFWCNPISGHNTLYWYLQNLGQGPELLIRYENEEAVDDSQLPKDRFSAERLKGVDSTLKIQPAELGDSAVYLCASSLVVGTDNSPLHFGNGTRLTVT.

The chain couples TRBV12-5 to TRBJ2-1; TRBD2 aligns across 9 bases. Germline V CDR1 and CDR2: LGHNT, FRNRAP. The CDR3 is 15 residues long. The J segment lost 8 bases and the V segment lost 4 bases, leaving 9 bases of the junction unmatched. The CDR3 reads CASGSAGGRGDEQFF. CDR3 DNA: TGTGCTAGTGGTTCCGCGGGGGGGCGGGGCGATGAGCAGTTCTTC.

The chain carries TRBV13 and TRBJ1-1; D is unclear. The V gene's germline CDR1 is PRHDT and CDR2 FYEKMQ (reference sequence). The V end lost 6 bases, the J end lost 0 bases, and 11 bases lay between the germline ends. The CDR3 totals 14 residues. CDR3 loop: CASSKPLMNTEAFF. The CDR3 DNA is TGTGCCAGCAGTAAACCGCTAATGAACACTGAAGCTTTCTTT. Complete variable domain (other parts from reference TRBV13 and TRBJ1-1): AAGVIQSPRHLIKEKRETATLKCYPIPRHDTVYWYQQGPGQDPQFLISFYEKMQSDKGSIPDRFSAQQFSDYHSELNMSSLELGDSALYFCASSKPLMNTEAFFGQGTRLTVV.

The chain links TRBV28 to TRBJ1-1, with a possible D match to TRBD1 (6 bases). Germline V gives CDR1 MDHEN, CDR2 SYDVKM. V lost 6 bases and J lost 1, with 12 bases in between. The CDR3 is 14 amino acids. CDR3 residues: CASRDTDRNTEAFF. CDR3 DNA: TGTGCCAGCAGGGACACGGACAGGAACACTGAAGCTTTCTTT. Supplemented by reference TRBV28 and TRBJ1-1, the full variable domain reads DVKVTQSSRYLVKRTGEKVFLECVQDMDHENMFWYRQDPGLGLRLIYFSYDVKMKEKGDIPEGYSVSREKKERFSLILESASTNQTSMYLCASRDTDRNTEAFFGQGTRLTVV.

The V gene is TRBV27, the J gene TRBJ1-5; D is ambiguous. Germline CDR1 and CDR2: MNHEY and SMNVEV (reference sequence). V dropped 4 bases and J dropped 1 base, with 11 bases sitting between them. CDR3 length equals 15 residues. CDR3 bases: TGTGCCAGCAGTTCTATTGTGGGCAGCAATCAGCCCCAGCATTTT. Protein: CASSSIVGSNQPQHF.

This sequence joins TRBV27 and TRBJ2-7; D gene uncertain. Germline-derived CDR1 and CDR2 are MNHEY and SMNVEV (reference sequence). The CDR3 is made up of 13 amino acids. V was cut by 5 bases and J by 6 bases, with 14 bases left in between. The CDR3 loop is CASSARILGEQYF. CDR3 nucleotide sequence: TGTGCCAGCAGTGCCCGAATTCTAGGCGAGCAGTACTTC.

The rearrangement joins TRBV27 to TRBJ2-1; 8 bases agree with TRBD1. V lost 5 bases, J lost 6 bases, and 15 bases stayed unmatched. The CDR3 is made up of 17 amino acids. Germline-derived CDR1 and CDR2 are MNHEY and SMNVEV (reference sequence). The CDR3 loop is CASSPSGGQGAINEQFF. Written as DNA, the CDR3 is TGTGCCAGCAGTCCTTCTGGGGGGCAGGGGGCTATCAATGAGCAGTTCTTC.

V is TRBV11-3 and J is TRBJ2-3, with 7 bases aligning to TRBD2. Germline CDR1 is SGHNT and CDR2 is YENEEA. The CDR3 is 14 residues long. Trimming at V came to 6 bases and at J to 6 bases, leaving 9 bases not matched to a gene. The CDR3 protein is CASRLAATLDTQYF. The CDR3 nucleotides are TGTGCCAGCAGGCTAGCGGCCACCCTTGATACGCAGTATTTT.

The rearrangement uses TRBV28 and TRBJ1-4, with 10 nucleotides matching TRBD1. Germline CDR1 and CDR2: MDHEN and SYDVKM. V shed 6 bases, J shed 2 bases, and the junction held 6 bases outside the gene matches. The CDR3 is made up of 16 amino acids. DNA of the CDR3: TGTGCCAGCAGCACGGACAGGGGGAAGACTAATGAAAAACTGTTTTTT. This encodes CASSTDRGKTNEKLFF.

V is TRBV27 and J is TRBJ2-7; 9 nucleotides line up with TRBD2. Germline loops: CDR1 MNHEY, CDR2 SMNVEV (reference sequence). Germline trimming cut 5 bases from V and 4 bases from J; bases unmatched to any gene: 9. The length of the CDR3 is 15 residues. The CDR3 nucleotides are TGTGCCAGCAGTACGGGACTAGCACTGATTTACGAGCAGTACTTC. Encoded protein: CASSTGLALIYEQYF.

The count of this clone is one. In DNA, the CDR3 is TGTGCCAGCAGCCCATTCCCGGGACAGGGGGCCGGTGAGCAGTACTTC. Translation: CASSPFPGQGAGEQYF. The V gene is TRBV5-5, the J gene TRBJ2-7; 12 bases are shared with TRBD1. With V trimmed by 4 bases and J by 7 bases, 12 bases remained unmatched. This CDR3 has 16 residues. Germline CDR1 is SGHKS and CDR2 is YYEKEE (reference sequence).

This chain connects TRBV5-1 to TRBJ2-3; 7 bases match TRBD2. This CDR3 has 16 amino acids. Germline V CDR1 and CDR2: SGHRS, YFSETQ. The ends lost 4 bases at V and 0 bases at J; junction bases unmatched: 8. The CDR3 region has the DNA TGCGCCAGCAGCCCCAGGGTTAGCGGGAGCACAGATACGCAGTATTTT. This codes for CASSPRVSGSTDTQYF.

The J gene is TRBJ1-1, the V gene TRBV28, with a tentative D call TRBD1 (6 bases). Trimming cost V 5 bases and J 3 bases, with 16 bases left between them. CDR1 is MDHEN and CDR2 is SYDVKM in the germline V gene. The CDR3 length is 15 residues. The CDR3 DNA sequence: TGTGCCAGCAGTCTCGGGGGGCGCGGCTACACTGAAGCTTTCTTT. This translates into CASSLGGRGYTEAFF.